This T cell receptor (beta chain) was recorded in a study of technical replicates of blood from a handful of donors. From germline, CDR1 is GTSNPN and CDR2 SVGIG (reference sequence). The V gene end was trimmed by 1 base and the J gene end by 7 bases; junction bases not matched to a gene: 5. The CDR3 is 14 residues long. Data came from immunoSEQ multiplex PCR; TCRdb stores just in-frame clones and leaves some out. The data contain about 81,000 clones, about 94% of them singletons. This chain joins TRBV30 and TRBJ2-2; 8 nucleotides match TRBD2. The source is a human donor in good health. What was sequenced was T cells isolated from PBMCs. In DNA, the CDR3 is TGTGCCTGGAGTGAGCGGGAGCGTGGCGGGGAGCTGTTTTTT. It specifies CAWSERERGGELFF.